This T cell receptor beta chain came from a study of T cell responses to AZD1222 COVID-19 vaccine. Whole-study findings and limits: Spike-specific TCRs gained breadth and depth after people received two AZD1222 doses.

On this clone: Its cognate antigen is unknown.

Germline V gives CDR1 MGHDK, CDR2 SYGVNS. The trim removed 5 bases at V and 4 bases at J, leaving 6 bases unmatched. This CDR3 has 15 amino acids. The repertoire was sequenced with immunoSEQ multiplex PCR; TCRdb's copy has only in-frame clones and lacks some. The sample consists of around 260,000 clones, approximately 93% of them appearing once. This specimen consisted of peripheral blood, obtained on day 0 of AZD1222 vaccination. The rearrangement links TRBV25-1 to TRBJ2-7; 12 bases match TRBD1. The TCR originated in an adult in good health. The chain's CDR3 is CASSQPGQGAYEQYF. The CDR3 DNA sequence: TGTGCCAGCAGTCAGCCGGGACAGGGGGCATACGAGCAGTACTTC.